This T cell receptor beta chain is from a study of shared clonotypes between healthy human individuals. CDR3 length equals 15 residues. Trimming removed 4 bases from V and 3 bases from J; junction bases left unmatched: 5. The germline CDR1 and CDR2 sequences are SGHRS and YFSETQ. About this clone itself: Its antigen is as yet unknown.

General observations from the study: Larger estimated richness was generally seen in naive subsets than in memory subsets.

Assay: immunoSEQ multiplex PCR; the TCRdb copy retains only in-frame clones and omits some. Of just over 2,000,000 clones in the sample, approximately 95% are singletons; the top ten hold under 0.15%. Sequencing input: naive CD4+ T cells sorted from blood. Subset here: CD45RA+ positively selected. The chain carries TRBV5-1 and TRBJ2-3; 10 bases agree with TRBD2. The TCR was taken from a man between 18 and 29 years old in good health. CDR3 sequence reads: CASSAPGLATDTQYF. For the CDR3, the DNA is TGCGCCAGCAGCGCTCCGGGACTAGCGACAGATACGCAGTATTTT.